The sample holds a few counts of the clone carrying this TCR beta chain. Its antigen is unknown. Memory CD4+ T cells were sorted as CD4+CD45RO+CD25- cells. After constant-region reverse-primer amplification, full-length variable regions underwent semi-nested PCR with Nested Universal Primer A. MiXCR was run by TCRdb on the 5' RACE reads, yielding one entry per CDR3 protein. The repertoire has 45,000 to 70,000 distinct CDR3 sequences, 25% to 35% of them found once; the top ten carry 3% to 3.5%. Study findings and constraints: Tumor memory CD4+ T cell TCR gene usage was found to cluster with blood and lymph node memory CD4+ cells and with lymph node naive CD4+ cells.

Germline CDR1 SGHRS, CDR2 YFSETQ. This CDR3 comprises 13 residues. Trimming cost V 4 bases and J 3 bases; bases outside gene matches: 4. The chain joins TRBV5-1 to TRBJ2-7; TRBD2 agrees at 7 bases. This clonotype was sampled from a female donor with breast cancer. Sequencing was carried out using tumor-infiltrating memory CD4+ T cells sorted from the breast tumor. As for subset: memory CD4+ T cells, CD4+CD45RO+CD25-. The CDR3 loop is CASSAGALYEQYF. For the CDR3, the DNA is TGCGCCAGCAGCGCGGGAGCCCTCTACGAGCAGTACTTC.